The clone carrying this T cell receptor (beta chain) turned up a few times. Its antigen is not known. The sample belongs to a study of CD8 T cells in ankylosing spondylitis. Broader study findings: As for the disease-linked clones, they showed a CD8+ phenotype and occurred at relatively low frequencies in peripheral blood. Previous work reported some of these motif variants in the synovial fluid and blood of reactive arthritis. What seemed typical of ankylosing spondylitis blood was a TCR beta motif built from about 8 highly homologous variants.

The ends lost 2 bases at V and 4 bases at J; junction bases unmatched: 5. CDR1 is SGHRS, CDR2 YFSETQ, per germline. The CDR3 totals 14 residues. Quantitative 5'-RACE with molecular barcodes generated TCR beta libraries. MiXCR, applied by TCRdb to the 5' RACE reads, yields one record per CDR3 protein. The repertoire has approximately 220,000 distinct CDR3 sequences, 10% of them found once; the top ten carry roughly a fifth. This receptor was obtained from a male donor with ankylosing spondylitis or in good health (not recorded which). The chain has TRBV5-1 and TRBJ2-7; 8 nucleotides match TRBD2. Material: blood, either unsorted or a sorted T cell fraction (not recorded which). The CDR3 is CASSFGTSGYEQYF. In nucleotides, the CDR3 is TGCGCCAGCAGCTTCGGGACTAGTGGATACGAGCAGTACTTC.